What follows are 23 T cell receptor beta chains derived from one specimen sequenced in a study of blood T cell repertoires in COVID-19 (TCRdb year 2020). The receptor library was made with the immunoSEQ multiplex PCR assay. In its TCRdb copy, this immuneACCESS table keeps in-frame sequences only and misses some clones. Where compared with another copy, unresolved V genes explain less than half of these, and the others have no known cause. The sample includes nearly 250,000 clones, with roughly 86% observed a single time. 5.5% to 6% of the sample is taken by the ten largest. The material sequenced was peripheral blood. The receptors stem from a woman older than 75 with COVID-19, enrolled during active disease.

Turning to this clone: The junction shows a germline mismatch at one end, possibly a read error. The chain has TRBV6-2 or TRBV6-3 and TRBJ1-5, with D tentatively TRBD1 (6 bases). This CDR3 is 15 amino acids long. CDR1 and CDR2 from the germline V gene are MNHEY and SVGEGT. The CDR3 bases are TGTGCCAACAGTTCGGACAGCGTGCGCAATCAGCCCCAGCATTTT. Its translation is CANSSDSVRNQPQHF.

The chain employs TRBV7-9 and TRBJ1-2; TRBD1 is a possible D gene (6 bases). V shed 3 bases and J shed 8 bases, with 19 bases lying between them. This CDR3 has 15 amino acids. Germline V gives CDR1 SEHNR, CDR2 FQNEAQ (reference sequence). This chain's CDR3 is CASSFRDTATGGYTF. The CDR3 DNA is TGTGCCAGCAGCTTCCGGGACACGGCAACTGGCGGCTACACCTTC.

The J gene is TRBJ1-5, the V gene TRBV13; no firm D call. The V end lost 5 bases, the J end lost 4 bases, and 6 bases lay between the germline ends. The CDR3 length is 12 residues. CDR1 and CDR2 from the germline V gene are PRHDT and FYEKMQ (reference sequence). CDR3 protein: CASSTQNQPQHF. The CDR3 nucleotides are TGTGCCAGCAGCACACAGAATCAGCCCCAGCATTTT.

The V and J genes are TRBV18 and TRBJ1-1, with D perhaps TRBD1 (5 bases). The germline gives CDR1 KGHSH, CDR2 LQKENI. With 3 bases removed from V and 1 base from J, the gap between germline ends came to 6 bases. CDR3 length equals 13 residues. The CDR3 region has the DNA TGTGCCAGCTCACCGGGGGGGAACACTGAAGCTTTCTTT. Residues: CASSPGGNTEAFF.

V usage is TRBV11-3 and J usage is TRBJ2-5, with TRBD2 identical over 11 bases. The germline gives CDR1 SGHNT, CDR2 YENEEA. There are 18 residues in the CDR3. V dropped 5 bases and J dropped 1; count of bases not matched to a gene: 12. The CDR3: CASSQRWASGGSQETQYF. The CDR3 bases are TGTGCCAGCAGCCAGCGGTGGGCTAGCGGGGGGTCCCAAGAGACCCAGTACTTC.

This clone has more than one count but fewer than ten. The chain joins TRBV19 to TRBJ2-7, with D perhaps matching TRBD2 (5 bases). This CDR3 has 13 residues. The germline V gene has CDR1 LNHDA and CDR2 SQIVND (reference sequence). Trimming left V 2 bases short and J 6 bases short, with 11 bases between. CDR3 sequence reads: CASSISGGREQYF. The CDR3 DNA sequence: TGTGCCAGTAGTATAAGCGGAGGCCGCGAGCAGTACTTC.

The genes are TRBV6-4 and TRBJ2-3; 7 nucleotides agree with TRBD2. The CDR3 runs 15 residues. Germline V gene lookup returns CDR1 MRHNA and CDR2 SNTAGT. The trim removed 8 bases at V and 2 bases at J, leaving 10 bases unmatched. The CDR3 coding sequence is TGTGCCAGCTCCCGCAGCGGGGCATACACAGATACGCAGTATTTT. It is translated as CASSRSGAYTDTQYF.

V usage is TRBV7-3 and J usage is TRBJ2-6; D not certain. The germline V gene has CDR1 SGHTA and CDR2 FQGTGA. The V end was cut by 4 bases, the J end by 2 bases, with 12 bases between. The CDR3 sequence is 16 residues long. CDR3 bases: TGTGCCAGCAGCTCCCCCAGGAACCCTGGGGCCAACGTCCTGACTTTC. It specifies CASSSPRNPGANVLTF.

CDR3 sequence: CASSQDGAATTYEQYV. The DNA of the CDR3 is TGTGCCAGCAGCCAAGATGGGGCTGCGACAACCTACGAGCAGTACGTC. The chain combines TRBV14 with TRBJ2-7; TRBD1 might be the D (5 bases). This CDR3 contains 16 residues. The V gene lost 0 bases and the J gene lost 2 bases, with 14 bases spanning the gap. Germline V gene data show CDR1 as SGHDN and CDR2 as FVKESK.

This clone was found once. The chain recombines TRBV9 with TRBJ1-2; D might be TRBD1 (6 bases). The CDR3 contains 15 residues. Germline values: CDR1 SGDLS, CDR2 YYNGEE. V was cut by 3 bases and J by 1 base, with 13 bases left in between. The CDR3 protein is CASSGTAFFNYGYTF. The DNA of the CDR3 is TGTGCCAGCAGCGGGACAGCGTTTTTTAACTATGGCTACACCTTC.

This clone was counted a single time. The CDR3 loop reads CASRTDRGSTEAFF. The CDR3 DNA sequence: TGTGCCAGCAGAACCGACAGGGGGAGTACTGAAGCTTTCTTT. The chain couples TRBV6-5 to TRBJ1-1, with TRBD1 matching over 9 bases. Trimming removed 6 bases from V and 5 bases from J; junction bases left unmatched: 7. This CDR3 spans 14 amino acids. Germline V gene data show CDR1 as MNHEY and CDR2 as SVGAGI.

This clone occurred a few times. The rearrangement joins TRBV4-3 to TRBJ1-5, with D perhaps matching TRBD1 (5 bases). This CDR3 contains 20 residues. Deletions cut 1 base from V and 5 bases from J, with 27 bases between. Germline values: CDR1 LGHNA, CDR2 YSLEER. CDR3 nucleotide sequence: TGCGCCAGCAGCCAAGTTTGGGGGTTCGGGGAGGCTATATCCGATCAGCCCCAGCATTTT. Translation: CASSQVWGFGEAISDQPQHF.

The chain couples TRBV28 to TRBJ2-3; tentatively, D is TRBD1 (5 bases). V lost 4 bases to trimming and J lost 6 bases, with 11 bases between them. This CDR3 comprises 13 residues. CDR1 is MDHEN and CDR2 is SYDVKM in the germline V gene. The CDR3 DNA is TGTGCCAGCAGTTCGGCAGGGTCGGATACGCAGTATTTT. Amino acid sequence: CASSSAGSDTQYF.

CDR3 loop: CASSIARANTEAFF. CDR3 in DNA: TGTGCCAGTAGTATCGCCCGCGCGAACACTGAAGCTTTCTTT. V gene TRBV19 combines with J gene TRBJ1-1; D remains unclear. The CDR3 is 14 residues long. CDR1 LNHDA and CDR2 SQIVND come from the germline V gene (reference sequence). Trimming shortened V by 3 bases and J by 1 base, and 9 bases separated the two germline ends.

V gene TRBV11-3 combines with J gene TRBJ2-2; 7 nucleotides line up with TRBD2. This CDR3 has 15 residues. V gave up 5 bases and J gave up 2 bases; unmatched junction bases: 5. Per the germline V gene, CDR1 is SGHNT and CDR2 is YENEEA. DNA of the CDR3: TGTGCCAGCAGCCGCGGGGGAACCAACACCGGGGAGCTGTTTTTT. Its translation is CASSRGGTNTGELFF.

The chain carries TRBV7-7 and TRBJ2-5; D is undetermined. The CDR3 has 15 residues. Germline V gives CDR1 SSHAT, CDR2 FNYEAQ (reference sequence). The V gene lost 5 bases and the J gene lost 4 bases, with 17 bases spanning the gap. CDR3 amino acids: CASSPQSGVTETQYF. Here the CDR3 DNA reads TGTGCCAGCAGCCCACAGAGTGGCGTGACAGAGACCCAGTACTTC. Complete variable domain (other parts from reference TRBV7-7 and TRBJ2-5): GAGVSQSPRYKVTKRGQDVTLRCDPISSHATLYWYQQALGQGPEFLTYFNYEAQPDKSGLPSDRFSAERPEGSISTLTIQRTEQRDSAMYRCASSPQSGVTETQYFGPGTRLLVL.

This sequence joins TRBV28 and TRBJ1-2; D may be TRBD1 (5 bases). CDR3 length equals 15 residues. Germline values: CDR1 MDHEN, CDR2 SYDVKM. Between the trimmed V and J ends, which lost 6 bases and 2 bases, there was a span of 16 bases. CDR3 nucleotides: TGTGCCAGCAGACCTCCGGGACTAGGAAACTATGGCTACACCTTC. Translation gives CASRPPGLGNYGYTF.

The rearrangement uses TRBV28 and TRBJ1-3, with D possibly matching TRBD1 (6 bases). From germline, CDR1 is MDHEN and CDR2 SYDVKM. The CDR3 is 14 residues long. V lost 6 bases and J 9 bases, leaving 18 bases between the germline ends. The CDR3 nucleotides are TGTGCCAGCAGAATAGACAGGCCTCAAGGCACCATATATTTT. Protein sequence: CASRIDRPQGTIYF.

The gene calls are TRBV5-4 and TRBJ1-6; 8 bases fit TRBD1. Per germline, CDR1 SGHNT and CDR2 YYREEE (reference sequence). The J segment lost 7 bases and the V segment lost 0 bases, leaving 18 bases of the junction unmatched. The CDR3 is made up of 20 amino acids. The CDR3 region is CASSLGPKPGQAALNSPLHF. CDR3 in DNA: TGTGCCAGCAGCTTGGGGCCTAAACCGGGACAGGCAGCTCTAAATTCACCCCTCCACTTT.

The chain links TRBV4-3 to TRBJ1-6; D remains unclear. This CDR3 spans 14 amino acids. CDR1 is LGHNA, CDR2 YSLEER, per germline. Trimming removed 0 bases at V and 5 bases at J, with 5 bases between. The CDR3 loop is CASSQDKNNSPLHF. In DNA, the CDR3 is TGCGCCAGCAGCCAAGACAAAAATAATTCACCCCTCCACTTT.

The rearrangement joins TRBV2 to TRBJ2-7; weak D call: TRBD1 (6 bases). The CDR3 contains 12 residues. V was cut by 5 bases and J by 3 bases, with 8 bases left in between. Germline CDR1 reads SNHLY; CDR2 reads FYNNEI. The CDR3 DNA sequence: TGTGCCAGCAGTCAGACAGGCTACGAGCAGTACTTC. Encoded protein: CASSQTGYEQYF.

V and J are TRBV2 and TRBJ1-2; 8 bases agree with TRBD1. This CDR3 comprises 14 residues. In germline, CDR1 is SNHLY, CDR2 FYNNEI. With 6 bases clipped from V and 5 bases from J, the junction kept 8 bases outside the gene matches. CDR3: CASSLNRGEYGYTF. In DNA, the CDR3 is TGTGCCAGCAGCCTAAACAGGGGGGAGTATGGCTACACCTTC.

This clone was seen a handful of times. This chain connects TRBV10-3 to TRBJ1-2; TRBD1 agrees at 9 bases. Germline lookup yields CDR1 ENHRY and CDR2 SYGVKD. This CDR3 spans 13 amino acids. The V and J ends lost 7 bases and 6 bases, in that order; junction bases with no gene match: 6. CDR3 DNA sequence: TGTGCCATCACCTCCCGGACAGGGGATGGCTACACCTTC. Its translation: CAITSRTGDGYTF.